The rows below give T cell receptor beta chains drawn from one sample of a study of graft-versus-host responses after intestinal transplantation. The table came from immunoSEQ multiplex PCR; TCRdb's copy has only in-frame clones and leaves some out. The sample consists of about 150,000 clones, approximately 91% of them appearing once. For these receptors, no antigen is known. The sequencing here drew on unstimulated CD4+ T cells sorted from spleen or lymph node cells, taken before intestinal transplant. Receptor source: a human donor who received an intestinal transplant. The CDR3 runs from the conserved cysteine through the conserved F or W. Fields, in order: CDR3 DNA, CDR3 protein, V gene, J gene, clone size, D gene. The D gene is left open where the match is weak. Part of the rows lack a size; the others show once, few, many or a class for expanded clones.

cdr3_nt: TGTGCCAGCAGCTTAGCTGGGGGGGGCTATGAAAAACTGTTTTTT; cdr3_aa: CASSLAGGGYEKLFF; v_call: TRBV7-2; j_call: TRBJ1-4; clone_size: NA; d_call: NA
cdr3_nt: TGTGCCAGCAGGTACACAGGAGACTCTGGAAACACCATATATTTT; cdr3_aa: CASRYTGDSGNTIYF; v_call: TRBV6-1; j_call: TRBJ1-3; clone_size: NA; d_call: NA
cdr3_nt: TGTGCCAGCAGTTTTACTTCCAGGGGAGGGGGCGAGCAGTACTTC; cdr3_aa: CASSFTSRGGGEQYF; v_call: TRBV28; j_call: TRBJ2-7; clone_size: NA; d_call: NA
cdr3_nt: TGTGCCAGTACCACACAGGCGACGAACACTGAAGCTTTCTTT; cdr3_aa: CASTTQATNTEAFF; v_call: TRBV19; j_call: TRBJ1-1; clone_size: NA; d_call: NA
cdr3_nt: TGTGCCAGCAGTCCCAAAATGGGAAACACTGAAGCTTTCTTT; cdr3_aa: CASSPKMGNTEAFF; v_call: TRBV6-5; j_call: TRBJ1-1; clone_size: NA; d_call: NA
cdr3_nt: TGTGCCAGCAGCATGCAGGCGGGGGGCAAAGAGACCCAGTACTTC; cdr3_aa: CASSMQAGGKETQYF; v_call: TRBV5-6; j_call: TRBJ2-5; clone_size: NA; d_call: TRBD2
cdr3_nt: TGCAGCGTTGTCGTTCGGTACGAGCAGTACTTC; cdr3_aa: CSVVVRYEQYF; v_call: TRBV29-1; j_call: TRBJ2-7; clone_size: NA; d_call: NA
cdr3_nt: TGTGCCAGCAGCGTAGTAGGGAACACCGGGGAGCTGTTTTTT; cdr3_aa: CASSVVGNTGELFF; v_call: TRBV9; j_call: TRBJ2-2; clone_size: once; d_call: NA
cdr3_nt: TGTGCCAGCAGCCCCCTGCCCCCTCTAGCGGGAGTACTCGAGGGGAATGAGCAGTTCTTC; cdr3_aa: CASSPLPPLAGVLEGNEQFF; v_call: TRBV7-6; j_call: TRBJ2-1; clone_size: NA; d_call: TRBD2
cdr3_nt: TGTGCCAGCAGCTTAGAAGCCAGCACAGATACGCAGTATTTT; cdr3_aa: CASSLEASTDTQYF; v_call: TRBV11-2; j_call: TRBJ2-3; clone_size: NA; d_call: NA
cdr3_nt: TGTGCCAGCAGTTTAGCCGGGGGACTAGCGGGAGTGAATGAGCAGTTCTTC; cdr3_aa: CASSLAGGLAGVNEQFF; v_call: TRBV28; j_call: TRBJ2-1; clone_size: NA; d_call: TRBD2
cdr3_nt: TGTGCCAGCAGCCAAGAAAGGACAGGGAACTACGAGCAGTACTTC; cdr3_aa: CASSQERTGNYEQYF; v_call: TRBV14; j_call: TRBJ2-7; clone_size: NA; d_call: TRBD1
cdr3_nt: TGCGCCAGCAGCCAAGGCCAGAGAACCCAAGAGACCCAGTACTTC; cdr3_aa: CASSQGQRTQETQYF; v_call: TRBV4-1; j_call: TRBJ2-5; clone_size: NA; d_call: NA
cdr3_nt: TGTGCCAGCAGTTTAAAGGCTGGGACAGGGAACTATGGCTACACCTTC; cdr3_aa: CASSLKAGTGNYGYTF; v_call: TRBV27; j_call: TRBJ1-2; clone_size: NA; d_call: TRBD1
cdr3_nt: TGCGCCAGCAGCTTGGACCGGGACTTTACTGAAGCTTTCTTT; cdr3_aa: CASSLDRDFTEAFF; v_call: TRBV5-1; j_call: TRBJ1-1; clone_size: NA; d_call: NA
cdr3_nt: TGTGCCAGTCGGTCCCTTTCTGGAAACACCATATATTTT; cdr3_aa: CASRSLSGNTIYF; v_call: TRBV19; j_call: TRBJ1-3; clone_size: few; d_call: NA
cdr3_nt: TGTGCCACCAGCTCCCGGGACAGGGGCGAGGAAGCTTTCTTT; cdr3_aa: CATSSRDRGEEAFF; v_call: TRBV15; j_call: TRBJ1-1; clone_size: NA; d_call: TRBD1
cdr3_nt: TGCGCCAGCAGCCGTCGAAATAGCCTACTCCTGGGAGAGCAGTTCTTC; cdr3_aa: CASSRRNSLLLGEQFF; v_call: TRBV4-3; j_call: TRBJ2-1; clone_size: NA; d_call: NA
cdr3_nt: TGTGCCAGTAGTATTTTTGGGACCCAGTACTTC; cdr3_aa: CASSIFGTQYF; v_call: TRBV19; j_call: TRBJ2-5; clone_size: NA; d_call: NA
cdr3_nt: TGTGCCAGCAGTACCGGGACAGGGGGCTTTCAGCCCCAGCATTTT; cdr3_aa: CASSTGTGGFQPQHF; v_call: TRBV2; j_call: TRBJ1-5; clone_size: once; d_call: TRBD1
cdr3_nt: TGTGCCAGCATTGTACAGGGGGCCGACACTGAAGCTTTCTTT; cdr3_aa: CASIVQGADTEAFF; v_call: TRBV6-6; j_call: TRBJ1-1; clone_size: few; d_call: TRBD1
cdr3_nt: TGTGCCAGCTCACCAAGACTAGCGGGTCGATCCTACGAGCAGTACTTC; cdr3_aa: CASSPRLAGRSYEQYF; v_call: TRBV18; j_call: TRBJ2-7; clone_size: NA; d_call: TRBD2
cdr3_nt: TGCGCCAGCAGCTTGACTGACAGCAATGAGCAGTTCTTC; cdr3_aa: CASSLTDSNEQFF; v_call: TRBV5-1; j_call: TRBJ2-1; clone_size: NA; d_call: NA
cdr3_nt: TGTGCCTGGAGTGCGGGACAGCAGTACGAGCAGTACTTC; cdr3_aa: CAWSAGQQYEQYF; v_call: TRBV30; j_call: TRBJ2-7; clone_size: NA; d_call: TRBD1
cdr3_nt: TGTGCCAGCAGCAAGGTACGGGGAGCAGATACGCAGTATTTT; cdr3_aa: CASSKVRGADTQYF; v_call: TRBV7-2; j_call: TRBJ2-3; clone_size: NA; d_call: NA
cdr3_nt: TGTGCCAGCAGTGAAGCAAGTGCGGGACCACGAGAGACCCAGTACTTC; cdr3_aa: CASSEASAGPRETQYF; v_call: TRBV6-1; j_call: TRBJ2-5; clone_size: NA; d_call: NA
cdr3_nt: TGTGCCAGCAGTTACTACAACCCCTACAATGAGCAGTTCTTC; cdr3_aa: CASSYYNPYNEQFF; v_call: TRBV27; j_call: TRBJ2-1; clone_size: NA; d_call: NA
cdr3_nt: TGTGCCAGCAGTCCCACTTACTACGAGCAGTACTTC; cdr3_aa: CASSPTYYEQYF; v_call: TRBV28; j_call: TRBJ2-7; clone_size: NA; d_call: NA
cdr3_nt: TGTGCCAGCAGTACTCGCGCAGGGATGGACGAGCAGTACTTC; cdr3_aa: CASSTRAGMDEQYF; v_call: TRBV6-5; j_call: TRBJ2-7; clone_size: NA; d_call: NA